The 4 T cell receptor beta chains reported below all come from one sample, sequenced in a study of blood T cell repertoires in COVID-19. Only in-frame clones appear in the TCRdb table, and some are missing; sequencing was by immunoSEQ multiplex PCR. The data show 200,000 to 300,000 clones, approximately 88% seen once. Sequencing was carried out using PBMCs or T cells enriched from blood (not recorded which). The receptors shown here come from a woman aged 35 to 49 who had been exposed to COVID-19.

The V call is TRBV4-2, the J call TRBJ2-1; D is undetermined. In germline, CDR1 is LGHNA, CDR2 YNFKEQ. Trimming removed 0 bases at V and 10 bases at J, with 22 bases between. This CDR3 region has 17 residues. The CDR3 DNA follows: TGTGCCAGCAGCCAAGATTTTGAGCTGATCCTATGGTTGGAGCAGTTCTTC. Its protein product is CASSQDFELILWLEQFF.

The rearrangement links TRBV19 to TRBJ2-2; 9 nucleotides line up with TRBD1. The CDR3 runs 13 residues. Germline-derived CDR1 and CDR2 are LNHDA and SQIVND (reference sequence). V dropped 9 bases and J dropped 5; count of bases not matched to a gene: 4. The DNA of the CDR3 is TGTGCCAGCAAACAGGGGGCAACCGGGGAGCTGTTTTTT. This sequence encodes CASKQGATGELFF.

The CDR3 bases are TGTGCCAGCAGCTTGGATTCAGGGAAGGAAACCTTC. As protein: CASSLDSGKETF. The chain is built from TRBV5-6 and TRBJ1-2; weak D call: TRBD1 (5 bases). Trimming took off 0 bases at V and 14 bases at J, with 14 bases between the two ends. Germline V gene sequence: CDR1 SGHDT, CDR2 YYEEEE. CDR3 length equals 12 residues.

The gene calls are TRBV12-3 or TRBV12-4 and TRBJ1-2, with TRBD1 matching 8 bases. The CDR3 length is 13 residues. The V gene end was trimmed by 6 bases and the J gene end by 4 bases; junction bases not matched to a gene: 4. CDR3 region: CASRPGQAYGYTF. CDR3 in DNA: TGTGCCAGCAGGCCGGGACAGGCCTATGGCTACACCTTC.